This entry lists 14 T cell receptor beta chains sequenced from one sample in a study of radiation and T cells in renal cell carcinoma. The table came from immunoSEQ multiplex PCR; TCRdb's copy has only in-frame clones and leaves some out. The data contain about 150,000 clones, 70% to 90% of them seen just once; the ten biggest clones take up around 12%. Stated time point: baseline pretreatment blood. Treatment in this sample: 15 Gy SBRT to primary tumor, nephrectomy 4 weeks later. Source: blood, taken from a patient whose treatment included radiotherapy and nephrectomy. These receptors originate from a woman aged 45 to 65 with renal cell carcinoma.

The V call is TRBV29-1, the J call TRBJ1-1; D not certain. The CDR3 runs to 12 residues. The V gene's germline CDR1 is SQVTM and CDR2 ANQGSEA. V dropped 3 bases and J dropped 1 base, with 6 bases sitting between them. CDR3 sequence reads: CSVEGGNTEAFF. CDR3 coding DNA: TGCAGCGTTGAGGGAGGGAACACTGAAGCTTTCTTT.

The chain joins TRBV11-3 to TRBJ2-5; unclear D gene. V shed 1 base and J shed 5 bases, with 11 bases lying between them. Germline lookup yields CDR1 SGHNT and CDR2 YENEEA. CDR3 length equals 14 residues. The CDR3 reads CASSLGPSQETQYF. In nucleotides, the CDR3 is TGTGCCAGCAGCTTAGGGCCCAGCCAGGAGACCCAGTACTTC.

The V gene is TRBV5-4, the J gene TRBJ2-5, with unresolved D. CDR3 length: 15 amino acids. Trimming removed 2 bases from V and 1 base from J, with 12 bases in between. Germline CDR1 SGHNT, CDR2 YYREEE (reference sequence). The CDR3 protein is CASSLNVVVQETQYF. CDR3 nucleotides: TGTGCCAGCAGCTTAAACGTGGTTGTCCAAGAGACCCAGTACTTC.

This chain uses TRBV5-4 with TRBJ1-1; TRBD1 matches 10 bases. The CDR3 is 12 amino acids. Germline CDR1 and CDR2: SGHNT and YYREEE (reference sequence). Losses at the gene ends were 0 bases for V and 11 bases for J; bases not matched to a gene: 1. CDR3 coding DNA: TGTGCCAGCAGCTTGGCGGACAGGGGGGCTTTCTTT. This gives the protein CASSLADRGAFF.

This chain joins TRBV28 and TRBJ2-3, with 7 bases fitting TRBD1. Trimming removed 2 bases from V and 1 base from J; junction bases left unmatched: 3. The CDR3 is 15 amino acids. Germline-derived CDR1 and CDR2 are MDHEN and SYDVKM. DNA for the CDR3: TGTGCCAGCAGTTTAAGGGACAGTCGCACAGATACGCAGTATTTT. Its translation is CASSLRDSRTDTQYF.

The chain links TRBV7-6 to TRBJ2-1, with TRBD1 as a possible D gene (5 bases). The CDR3 has 13 residues. V lost 1 base and J lost 6, with 7 bases in between. CDR1 SGHVS and CDR2 FNYEAQ come from the germline V gene. CDR3 in DNA: TGTGCCAGCAGCTTAGGACAGTCCAATGAGCAGTTCTTC. Protein sequence: CASSLGQSNEQFF.

The table lists this clone with a few counts. This chain's CDR3 is CASSPNAIGGAEAFF. CDR3 DNA sequence: TGTGCCAGCAGTCCCAATGCTATCGGGGGCGCTGAAGCTTTCTTT. The chain joins TRBV6-6 to TRBJ1-1; possible D gene TRBD1, 6 bases. Germline V gives CDR1 MNHNY, CDR2 SVGAGI (reference sequence). CDR3 length equals 15 residues. V gave up 5 bases and J gave up 6 bases, with 19 bases separating them.

V and J are TRBV30 and TRBJ1-3; tentative D call: TRBD1 (5 bases). V was trimmed by 3 bases and J by 0 bases, leaving 15 bases between them. This CDR3 spans 16 amino acids. CDR1 is GTSNPN and CDR2 is SVGIG in the germline V gene (reference sequence). This CDR3 reads CAWRGPGRTSGNTIYF. CDR3 nucleotides: TGTGCCTGGAGGGGGCCCGGACGTACCTCTGGAAACACCATATATTTT.

This chain links TRBV25-1 with TRBJ2-3, with D unresolved. The CDR3 covers 13 residues. V was pared by 3 bases and J by 0 bases, with 4 bases between. CDR1 MGHDK and CDR2 SYGVNS come from the germline V gene. The CDR3 region has the DNA TGTGCCAGCAGTGAGCCTAGCACAGATACGCAGTATTTT. Translating it yields CASSEPSTDTQYF.

This clone was counted only a few times. The V gene is TRBV7-9, the J gene TRBJ1-1; D unresolved. Germline CDR1 SEHNR, CDR2 FQNEAQ (reference sequence). The CDR3 is made up of 12 amino acids. With 1 base removed from V and 1 base from J, the gap between germline ends came to 1 base. For the CDR3, the DNA is TGTGCCAGCAGCTTAGAGAACACTGAAGCTTTCTTT. This translates into CASSLENTEAFF.

The V and J genes are TRBV4-1 and TRBJ1-6; D is possibly TRBD1 (6 bases). Germline V gene data show CDR1 as MGHRA and CDR2 as YSYEKL. Trimming removed 4 bases at V and 6 bases at J, with 13 bases between. This CDR3 is 15 amino acids long. The CDR3 loop reads CASSPGQGTNSPLHF. The CDR3 DNA reads as TGCGCCAGCAGCCCCGGGCAGGGGACTAATTCACCCCTCCACTTT.

The chain recombines TRBV7-2 with TRBJ2-5, with 11 bases lining up with TRBD1. Germline trimming cut 5 bases from V and 2 bases from J; bases unmatched to any gene: 1. The CDR3 spans 14 residues. Germline V gene sequence: CDR1 SGHTA, CDR2 FQGNSA. CDR3 loop: CASSRDRGQETQYF. DNA for the CDR3: TGTGCCAGCAGCCGGGACAGGGGGCAAGAGACCCAGTACTTC.

The CDR3 sequence: CASSQWGTNYGYTF. CDR3 DNA: TGCGCCAGCAGCCAGTGGGGTACTAACTATGGCTACACCTTC. The genes are TRBV4-3 and TRBJ1-2; D remains unclear. Germline CDR1 is LGHNA and CDR2 is YSLEER. This CDR3 spans 14 amino acids. V was clipped by 3 bases and J by 0 bases, with 8 bases between them.

This clone was counted a single time. The CDR3 loop is CASSPERGRHGYTF. CDR3 in DNA: TGTGCCAGCAGCCCCGAGAGAGGGAGGCATGGCTACACCTTC. The gene calls are TRBV7-2 and TRBJ1-2; D gene unclear. The CDR3 spans 14 residues. V shed 5 bases and J shed 6 bases, with 16 bases lying between them. The germline V gene has CDR1 SGHTA and CDR2 FQGNSA. Supplemented by reference TRBV7-2 and TRBJ1-2, the full variable domain reads GAGVSQSPSNKVTEKGKDVELRCDPISGHTALYWYRQSLGQGLEFLIYFQGNSAPDKSGLPSDRFSAERTGGSVSTLTIQRTQQEDSAVYLCASSPERGRHGYTFGSGTRLTVV.